Here is one T cell receptor beta chain with its context. Original methodology: Estimation of nucleated cell counts was performed using reference gene primer amplification. The method was immunoSEQ multiplex PCR; TCRdb's version includes in-frame clones alone and lacks a portion of them. V, J and clone size derive from that table, while D and trimming were established from the DNA sequence. The sample holds 350,000 or so clones, roughly 84% seen once. This sample was taken from a study of blood T cell repertoires in COVID-19. The CDR3 length is 13 residues. Between the trimmed V and J ends, which lost 3 bases and 6 bases, there was a span of 11 bases. Per germline, CDR1 SGHVS and CDR2 FNYEAQ. Residents of about 25 US areas, aged about 18 to 89 years, made up the participants. Cohorts were based on clinical histories the participants reported.

Specimen: PBMCs or T cells enriched from blood (not recorded which). The TCR originated in a woman under 40 who had recovered from COVID-19. The J gene is TRBJ1-2, the V gene TRBV7-6; TRBD1 is a possible D gene (6 bases). This chain's CDR3 is CASSLSQGNGYTF. In nucleotides, the CDR3 is TGTGCCAGCAGCTTGTCCCAGGGGAATGGCTACACCTTC.